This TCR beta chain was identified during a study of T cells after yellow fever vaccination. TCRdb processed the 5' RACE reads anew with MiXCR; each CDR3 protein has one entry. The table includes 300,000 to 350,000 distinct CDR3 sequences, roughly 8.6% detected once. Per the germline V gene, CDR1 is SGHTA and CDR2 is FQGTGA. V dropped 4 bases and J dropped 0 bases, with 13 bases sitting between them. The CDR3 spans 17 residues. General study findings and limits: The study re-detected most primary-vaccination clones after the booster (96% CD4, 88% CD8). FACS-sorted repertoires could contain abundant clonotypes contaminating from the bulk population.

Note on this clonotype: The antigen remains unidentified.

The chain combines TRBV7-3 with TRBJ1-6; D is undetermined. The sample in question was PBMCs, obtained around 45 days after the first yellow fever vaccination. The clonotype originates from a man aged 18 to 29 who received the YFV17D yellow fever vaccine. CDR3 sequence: CASSSRPFSSYNSPLHF. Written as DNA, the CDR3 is TGTGCCAGCAGCTCCCGACCTTTTAGCTCCTATAATTCACCCCTCCACTTT.